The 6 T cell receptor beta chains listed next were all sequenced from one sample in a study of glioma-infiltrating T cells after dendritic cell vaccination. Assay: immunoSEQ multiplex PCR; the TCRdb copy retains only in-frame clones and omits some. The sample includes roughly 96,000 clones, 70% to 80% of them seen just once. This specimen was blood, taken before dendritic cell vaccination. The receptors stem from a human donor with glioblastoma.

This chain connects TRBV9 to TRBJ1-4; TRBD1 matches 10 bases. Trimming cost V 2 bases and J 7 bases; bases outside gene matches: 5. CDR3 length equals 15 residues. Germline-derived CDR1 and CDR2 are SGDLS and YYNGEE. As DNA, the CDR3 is TGTGCCAGCAGCGTCGACAGGGGGCCGGGTGAAAAACTGTTTTTT. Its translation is CASSVDRGPGEKLFF. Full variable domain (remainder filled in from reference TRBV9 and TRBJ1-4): DSGVTQTPKHLITATGQRVTLRCSPRSGDLSVYWYQQSLDQGLQFLIQYYNGEERAKGNILERFSAQQFPDLHSELNLSSLELGDSALYFCASSVDRGPGEKLFFGSGTQLSVL.

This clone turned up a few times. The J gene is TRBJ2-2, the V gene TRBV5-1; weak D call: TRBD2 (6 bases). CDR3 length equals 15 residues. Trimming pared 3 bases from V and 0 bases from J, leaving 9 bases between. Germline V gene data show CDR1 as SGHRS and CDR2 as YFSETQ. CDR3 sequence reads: CASSSGLTNTGELFF. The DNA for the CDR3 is TGCGCCAGCAGCTCGGGACTCACGAACACCGGGGAGCTGTTTTTT.

The CDR3 region has the DNA TGTGCCAGCAGGATAAACGACTTGATTATGAACACTGAAGCTTTCTTT. Translated, it gives CASRINDLIMNTEAFF. The chain is built from TRBV28 and TRBJ1-1; the D is unclear. V was pared by 6 bases and J by 0 bases, with 17 bases between. The CDR3 is 16 residues long. Germline-derived CDR1 and CDR2 are MDHEN and SYDVKM.

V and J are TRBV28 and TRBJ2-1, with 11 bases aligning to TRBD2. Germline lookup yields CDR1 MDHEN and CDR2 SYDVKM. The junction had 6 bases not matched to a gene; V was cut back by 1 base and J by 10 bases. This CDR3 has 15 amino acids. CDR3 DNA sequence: TGTGCCAGCAGTTTATCTAGCGGGAGGTATAGCGAGCAGTTCTTC. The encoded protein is CASSLSSGRYSEQFF.

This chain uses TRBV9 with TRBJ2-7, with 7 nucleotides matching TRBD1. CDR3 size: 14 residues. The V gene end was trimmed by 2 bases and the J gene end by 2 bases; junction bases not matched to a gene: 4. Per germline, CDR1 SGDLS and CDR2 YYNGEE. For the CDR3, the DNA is TGTGCCAGCAGCGTCGGGACAGACCCCTACGAGCAGTACTTC. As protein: CASSVGTDPYEQYF.

The CDR3 sequence: CASSPAGTGSSPLHF. In nucleotides, the CDR3 is TGCGCCAGCAGCCCAGCCGGGACAGGGTCTTCACCCCTCCACTTT. V is TRBV5-1 and J is TRBJ1-6; 9 bases match TRBD1. The CDR3 runs to 15 residues. Trimming took 4 bases from V and 9 from J; bases not matched to a gene: 8. The germline V gene encodes CDR1 SGHRS and CDR2 YFSETQ.